These 18 T cell receptor beta chains share one sample of origin, sequenced in a study of beta chain features in type 1 diabetes. Expressed TCRB transcripts were sequenced after all isolated RNA was converted to cDNA. Method: immunoSEQ multiplex PCR; TCRdb's copy keeps in-frame clones and lacks some. The top ten hold roughly 0.066% of the sample, which has hundreds of thousands of clones, approximately 30% seen once. Sequencing was done on a sample of naive CD4+ T cells from blood. The receptor source for this set is a man younger than 30 in good health.

The J gene is TRBJ1-2, the V gene TRBV6-4; D is unresolved. Trimming took 0 bases from V and 4 from J, leaving 6 bases between them. CDR3 length: 13 amino acids. Germline assignment: CDR1 MRHNA and CDR2 SNTAGT. DNA for the CDR3: TGTGCCAGCAGTGACTCGGGCGGCTATGGCTACACCTTC. This codes for CASSDSGGYGYTF.

The gene calls are TRBV5-1 and TRBJ2-7; 11 nucleotides line up with TRBD2. The ends lost 1 base at V and 6 bases at J; junction bases unmatched: 3. CDR3 length: 14 amino acids. Looked up from germline, CDR1 is SGHRS and CDR2 is YFSETQ. CDR3 residues: CASSLTSGSIEQYF. DNA of the CDR3: TGCGCCAGCAGCTTGACTAGCGGGAGTATCGAGCAGTACTTC.

V gene TRBV30 combines with J gene TRBJ2-5; either TRBD1 or TRBD2 may supply D (5 bases each). V was pared by 1 base and J by 4 bases, with 13 bases between. Germline loops: CDR1 GTSNPN, CDR2 SVGIG (reference sequence). The CDR3 has 14 residues. The CDR3 nucleotides are TGTGCCTGGAGTGCGGACACTAGGGGAGAGACCCAGTACTTC. It codes for CAWSADTRGETQYF.

This chain's CDR3 is CASSLDRASNQPQHF. The CDR3 DNA follows: TGTGCCAGCAGTTTGGACAGGGCTAGCAATCAGCCCCAGCATTTT. The rearrangement joins TRBV2 to TRBJ1-5; 8 positions match TRBD1. This CDR3 has 15 amino acids. Trimming took 5 bases from V and 0 from J; bases not matched to a gene: 3. Germline V CDR1 and CDR2: SNHLY, FYNNEI.

This clone was found a few times. The chain recombines TRBV29-1 with TRBJ1-5, with TRBD1 matching 11 bases. The CDR3 has 14 amino acids. V was pared by 6 bases and J by 2 bases, with 3 bases of the junction left unmatched. Germline lookup yields CDR1 SQVTM and CDR2 ANQGSEA. CDR3 residues: CSVGQGAGNQPQHF. The CDR3 DNA reads TGCAGCGTAGGACAGGGGGCTGGCAATCAGCCCCAGCATTTT.

The V call is TRBV11-2, the J call TRBJ2-1; no definite D call. The CDR3 loop spans 11 amino acids. Germline loops: CDR1 SGHAT, CDR2 FQNNGV. The V gene lost 4 bases and the J gene lost 5 bases, with 3 bases spanning the gap. The CDR3 spells CASSYNNEQFF. In DNA, the CDR3 is TGTGCCAGCAGCTATAACAATGAGCAGTTCTTC.

This clone has a single count. The gene calls are TRBV9 and TRBJ2-7; D gene unclear. V gave up 4 bases and J gave up 2 bases, with 13 bases separating them. The CDR3 loop spans 14 amino acids. Germline V gene sequence: CDR1 SGDLS, CDR2 YYNGEE. This CDR3 is CASSPAGRTYEQYF. The CDR3 DNA sequence: TGTGCCAGCAGCCCTGCCGGCAGGACCTACGAGCAGTACTTC.

The CDR3 DNA reads TGTGCCAGCAGACAGGAGGGGGGCAATGAGCAGTTCTTC. As protein: CASRQEGGNEQFF. The chain is built from TRBV2 and TRBJ2-1; D might be TRBD1 or TRBD2, each matching 6 bases. The V and J ends lost 6 bases and 6 bases respectively, with 12 bases between them. In germline, CDR1 is SNHLY, CDR2 FYNNEI. The CDR3 runs 13 residues.

In its sample, this clone was seen a few times. This rearrangement joins TRBV21-1 to TRBJ2-1; the tabulated D call, TRBD2, remains unverified against the DNA. TRBV21-1 is shown as a pseudogene. The CDR3 has 15 residues. For the CDR3, the DNA is TGTGCCAGCAGCAACCGCAGGCTAGCTTACAATGAGCAGTTCTTC. It translates to CASSNRRLAYNEQFF.

The sample holds a few counts of this clone. This chain joins TRBV5-6 and TRBJ2-5; 9 bases match TRBD2. The CDR3 spans 16 residues. The junction had 12 bases not matched to a gene; V was cut back by 4 bases and J by 5 bases. In germline, CDR1 is SGHDT, CDR2 YYEEEE. The CDR3 sequence is CASSPNLAGEGETQYF. The CDR3 nucleotides are TGTGCCAGCAGCCCTAACTTAGCGGGAGAGGGTGAGACCCAGTACTTC.

The chain employs TRBV30 and TRBJ1-4, with TRBD1 as a possible D gene (5 bases). CDR3 length: 17 residues. V gave up 0 bases and J gave up 0 bases, with 14 bases separating them. Germline V gene lookup returns CDR1 GTSNPN and CDR2 SVGIG (reference sequence). The CDR3 region is CAWSVPGDAATNEKLFF. CDR3 in DNA: TGTGCCTGGAGTGTACCGGGGGACGCTGCAACTAATGAAAAACTGTTTTTT. The entire variable domain, with the rest obtained from reference TRBV30 and TRBJ1-4, is as follows: SQTIHQWPATLVQPVGSPLSLECTVEGTSNPNLYWYRQAAGRGLQLLFYSVGIGQISSEVPQNLSASRPQDRQFILSSKKLLLSDSGFYLCAWSVPGDAATNEKLFFGSGTQLSVL.

This clone has only a few counts. The chain has TRBV30 and TRBJ1-5; no reliable D call. Germline V CDR1 and CDR2: GTSNPN, SVGIG (reference sequence). V dropped 1 base and J dropped 9 bases, with 13 bases sitting between them. The CDR3 has 13 residues. CDR3 nucleotide sequence: TGTGCCTGGAGTGCAGCAGAGACGAGGCCCCAGCATTTT. Encoded protein: CAWSAAETRPQHF.

This clone was counted between two and nine times. V and J are TRBV30 and TRBJ2-5; 9 bases fit TRBD2. Germline trimming cut 3 bases from V and 3 bases from J; bases unmatched to any gene: 5. The CDR3 runs 14 residues. Looked up from germline, CDR1 is GTSNPN and CDR2 is SVGIG (reference sequence). This CDR3 reads CAWSAGGPEETQYF. Here the CDR3 DNA reads TGTGCCTGGAGCGCGGGAGGGCCGGAAGAGACCCAGTACTTC.

This clone was recorded a few times. The chain carries TRBV25-1 and TRBJ2-5, with D possibly being TRBD1 or TRBD2 (6 bases each). CDR1 and CDR2 from the germline V gene are MGHDK and SYGVNS. V was trimmed by 1 base and J by 5 bases, leaving 14 bases between them. The CDR3 length is 15 residues. The CDR3 region is CASSESGGSVETQYF. In nucleotides, the CDR3 is TGTGCCAGCAGTGAATCCGGGGGCTCGGTGGAGACCCAGTACTTC.

In its sample, this clone was seen a few times. The chain joins TRBV2 to TRBJ2-1, with unresolved D. The CDR3 has 11 residues. Trimming left V 10 bases short and J 4 bases short, with 8 bases between. Per germline, CDR1 SNHLY and CDR2 FYNNEI. Here the CDR3 reads CAKGEYNEQFF. Written as DNA, the CDR3 is TGTGCCAAAGGAGAGTACAATGAGCAGTTCTTC.

The chain employs TRBV4-1 and TRBJ2-6, with a tentative D call TRBD2 (6 bases). Trimming removed 1 base at V and 2 bases at J, with 9 bases between. The germline V gene encodes CDR1 MGHRA and CDR2 YSYEKL. The length of the CDR3 is 16 residues. This CDR3 reads CASSQAGGTGANVLTF. CDR3 sequence (DNA): TGCGCCAGCAGCCAAGCGGGCGGGACTGGGGCCAACGTCCTGACTTTC.

The chain is built from TRBV30 and TRBJ2-4; D is perhaps TRBD1 (6 bases). CDR1 and CDR2 from the germline V gene are GTSNPN and SVGIG (reference sequence). This CDR3 is built from 13 residues. Trimming took 3 bases from V and 4 from J, leaving 10 bases between them. The CDR3 DNA is TGTGCCTGGAGACGGACAGAAAAAAACATTCAGTACTTC. Protein sequence: CAWRRTEKNIQYF.

This clone has more than one count but fewer than ten. CDR3 loop: CSVARGMETQYF. The CDR3 DNA reads TGCAGCGTTGCCAGGGGAATGGAGACCCAGTACTTC. The chain carries TRBV29-1 and TRBJ2-5, with a tentative D call TRBD1 (6 bases). Germline assignment: CDR1 SQVTM and CDR2 ANQGSEA. V was pared by 4 bases and J by 5 bases, with 11 bases between. The CDR3 sequence is 12 residues long.